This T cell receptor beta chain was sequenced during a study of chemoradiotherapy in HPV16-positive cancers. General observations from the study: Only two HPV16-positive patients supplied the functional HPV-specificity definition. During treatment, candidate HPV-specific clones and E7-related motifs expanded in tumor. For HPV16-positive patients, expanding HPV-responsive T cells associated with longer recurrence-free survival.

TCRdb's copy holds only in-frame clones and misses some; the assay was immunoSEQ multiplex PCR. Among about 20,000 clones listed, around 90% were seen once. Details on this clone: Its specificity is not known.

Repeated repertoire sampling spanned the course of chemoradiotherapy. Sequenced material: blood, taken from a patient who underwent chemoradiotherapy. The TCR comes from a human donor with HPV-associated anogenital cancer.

The CDR3: CSVEARGGSSYEQYF. CDR3 in DNA: TGCAGCGTTGAAGCTCGCGGGGGGAGCTCCTACGAGCAGTACTTC. V gene TRBV29-1 combines with J gene TRBJ2-7; TRBD2 aligns across 8 bases. Germline V gene sequence: CDR1 SQVTM, CDR2 ANQGSEA. The CDR3 totals 15 residues. J lost 0 bases, V lost 1 base, and 5 bases had no gene match.